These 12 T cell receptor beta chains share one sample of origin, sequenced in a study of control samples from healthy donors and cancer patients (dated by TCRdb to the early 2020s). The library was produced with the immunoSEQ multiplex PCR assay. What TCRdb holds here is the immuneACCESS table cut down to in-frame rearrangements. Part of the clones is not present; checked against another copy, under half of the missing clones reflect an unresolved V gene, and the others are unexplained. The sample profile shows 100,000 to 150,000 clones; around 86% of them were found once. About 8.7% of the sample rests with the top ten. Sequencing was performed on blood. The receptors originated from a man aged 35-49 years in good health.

CDR3 amino acids: CASSPGTRNTGELFF. The CDR3, as DNA: TGTGCCAGCAGCCCAGGGACTAGGAACACCGGGGAGCTGTTTTTT. This rearrangement joins TRBV7-3 to TRBJ2-2, with TRBD2 identical over 8 bases. V shed 5 bases and J 1 base; nucleotides not matched to a gene: 3. The CDR3 length is 15 residues. Germline CDR1 is SGHTA and CDR2 is FQGTGA.

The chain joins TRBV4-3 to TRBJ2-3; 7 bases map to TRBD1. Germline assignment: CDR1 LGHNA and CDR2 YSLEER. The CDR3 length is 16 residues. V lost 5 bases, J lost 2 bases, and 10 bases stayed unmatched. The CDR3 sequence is CASSRGQGVSTDTQYF. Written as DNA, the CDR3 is TGCGCCAGCAGCAGAGGGCAGGGGGTCTCCACAGATACGCAGTATTTT.

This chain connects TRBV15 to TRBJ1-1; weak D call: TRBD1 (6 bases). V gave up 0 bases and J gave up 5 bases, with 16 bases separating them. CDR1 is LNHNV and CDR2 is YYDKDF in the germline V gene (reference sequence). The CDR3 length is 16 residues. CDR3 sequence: CATSRDRIGGKTEAFF. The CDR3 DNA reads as TGTGCCACCAGCAGAGATCGGATAGGGGGGAAGACTGAAGCTTTCTTT.

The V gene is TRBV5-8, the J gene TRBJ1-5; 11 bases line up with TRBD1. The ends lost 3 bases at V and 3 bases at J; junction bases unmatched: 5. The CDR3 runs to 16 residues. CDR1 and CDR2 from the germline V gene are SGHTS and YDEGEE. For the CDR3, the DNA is TGTGCCAGCAGCTCCGCGGACAGGGGGCACAATCAGCCCCAGCATTTT. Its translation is CASSSADRGHNQPQHF.

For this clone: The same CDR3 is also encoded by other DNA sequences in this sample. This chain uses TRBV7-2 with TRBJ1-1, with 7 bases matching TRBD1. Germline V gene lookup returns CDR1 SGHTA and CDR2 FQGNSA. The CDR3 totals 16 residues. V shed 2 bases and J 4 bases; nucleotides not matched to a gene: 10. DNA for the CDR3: TGTGCCAGCAGCTTAAGAGGGGGGCAGGGGGGCACTGAAGCTTTCTTT. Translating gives CASSLRGGQGGTEAFF. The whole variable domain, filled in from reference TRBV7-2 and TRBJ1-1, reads GAGVSQSPSNKVTEKGKDVELRCDPISGHTALYWYRQSLGQGLEFLIYFQGNSAPDKSGLPSDRFSAERTGGSVSTLTIQRTQQEDSAVYLCASSLRGGQGGTEAFFGQGTRLTVV.

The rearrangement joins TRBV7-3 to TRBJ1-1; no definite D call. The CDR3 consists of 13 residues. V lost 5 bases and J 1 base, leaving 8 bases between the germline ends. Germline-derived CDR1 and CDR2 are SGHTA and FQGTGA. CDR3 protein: CASSHARNTEAFF. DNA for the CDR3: TGTGCCAGCAGCCATGCCCGGAACACTGAAGCTTTCTTT.

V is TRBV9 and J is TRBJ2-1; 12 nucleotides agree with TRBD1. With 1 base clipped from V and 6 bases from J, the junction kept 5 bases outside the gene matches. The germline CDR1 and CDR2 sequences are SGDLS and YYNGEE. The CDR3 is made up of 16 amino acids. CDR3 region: CASSVRGQGATNEQFF. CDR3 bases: TGTGCCAGCAGCGTAAGGGGACAGGGGGCTACCAATGAGCAGTTCTTC.

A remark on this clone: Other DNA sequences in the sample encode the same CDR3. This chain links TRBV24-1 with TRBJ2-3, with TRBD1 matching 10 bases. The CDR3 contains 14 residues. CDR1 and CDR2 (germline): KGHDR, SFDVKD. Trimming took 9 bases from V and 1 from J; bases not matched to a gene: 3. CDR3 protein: CATGGTGGTDTQYF. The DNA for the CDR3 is TGTGCCACCGGCGGGACAGGGGGCACAGATACGCAGTATTTT.

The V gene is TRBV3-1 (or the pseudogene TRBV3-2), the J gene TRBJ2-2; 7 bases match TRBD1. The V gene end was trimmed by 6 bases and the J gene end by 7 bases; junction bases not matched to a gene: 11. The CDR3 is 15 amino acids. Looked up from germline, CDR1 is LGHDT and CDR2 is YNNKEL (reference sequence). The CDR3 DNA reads TGTGCCAGCAGTAACCGACAGGGAAAGGACGGGGAGCTGTTTTTT. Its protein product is CASSNRQGKDGELFF.

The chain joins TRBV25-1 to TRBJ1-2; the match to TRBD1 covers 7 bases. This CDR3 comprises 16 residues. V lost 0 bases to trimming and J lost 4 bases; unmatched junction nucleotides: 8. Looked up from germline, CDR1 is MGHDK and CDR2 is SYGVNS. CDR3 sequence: CASSEYEGQDLYGYTF. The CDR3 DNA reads TGTGCCAGCAGTGAATACGAAGGACAGGACCTCTATGGCTACACCTTC.

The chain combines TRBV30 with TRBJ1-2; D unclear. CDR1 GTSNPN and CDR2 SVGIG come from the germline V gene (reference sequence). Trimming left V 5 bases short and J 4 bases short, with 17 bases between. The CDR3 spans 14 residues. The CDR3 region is CAWGTTGRLYGYTF. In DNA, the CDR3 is TGTGCCTGGGGTACAACCGGACGGCTCTATGGCTACACCTTC.

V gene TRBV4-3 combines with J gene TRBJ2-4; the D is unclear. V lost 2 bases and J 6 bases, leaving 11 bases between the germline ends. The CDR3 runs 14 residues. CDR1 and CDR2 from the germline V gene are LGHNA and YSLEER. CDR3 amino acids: CASSQSRRGNIQYF. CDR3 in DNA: TGCGCCAGCAGCCAATCTCGCCGTGGAAACATTCAGTACTTC.